This entry lists 27 T cell receptor beta chains sequenced from one sample in a study of blood T cell repertoires in COVID-19. Profiled with immunoSEQ multiplex PCR; TCRdb holds only in-frame clones, not every one. The table has approximately 130,000 clones, around nine tenths seen once. Sequenced material: PBMCs or T cells enriched from blood (not recorded which). The receptors originated from a woman between 45 and 65 years old who had recovered from COVID-19.

The gene calls are TRBV5-1 and TRBJ1-1, with D unresolved. This CDR3 region has 13 residues. V lost 0 bases, J lost 7 bases, and 10 bases lay in between. Germline CDR1 SGHRS, CDR2 YFSETQ. The CDR3 protein is CASSLARQNEAFF. The DNA of the CDR3 is TGCGCCAGCAGCTTGGCTAGGCAAAATGAAGCTTTCTTT. Filled out from reference TRBV5-1 and TRBJ1-1, the complete variable domain reads KAGVTQTPRYLIKTRGQQVTLSCSPISGHRSVSWYQQTPGQGLQFLFEYFSETQRNKGNFPGRFSGRQFSNSRSEMNVSTLELGDSALYLCASSLARQNEAFFGQGTRLTVV.

The V and J genes are TRBV6-1 and TRBJ2-2, with D unclear. V was cut by 3 bases and J by 5 bases, with 10 bases left in between. Germline V gene lookup returns CDR1 MNHNS and CDR2 SASEGT. The CDR3 has 14 residues. The CDR3 here is CASSERLWTGELFF. In DNA, the CDR3 is TGTGCCAGCAGTGAGAGATTATGGACCGGGGAGCTGTTTTTT.

The V call is TRBV6-5, the J call TRBJ2-5, with 10 bases that match TRBD2. Looked up from germline, CDR1 is MNHEY and CDR2 is SVGAGI. V shed 6 bases and J 2 bases; nucleotides not matched to a gene: 3. The CDR3 consists of 14 residues. Here the CDR3 DNA reads TGTGCCAGCAGACTTAGCGGGGGGCAAGAGACCCAGTACTTC. Protein product: CASRLSGGQETQYF.

This sequence joins TRBV2 and TRBJ1-1; 12 bases match TRBD1. The CDR3 length is 14 residues. The germline CDR1 and CDR2 sequences are SNHLY and FYNNEI. V lost 6 bases, J lost 12 bases, and 11 bases stayed unmatched. CDR3 coding DNA: TGTGCCAGCAGATCCGGGACAGGGGGCTCGGTGACTTTCTTT. Translated: CASRSGTGGSVTFF.

This chain connects TRBV9 to TRBJ2-2; 8 bases match TRBD2. Unmatched junction bases numbered 10, after V lost 3 bases and J lost 6 bases. This CDR3 spans 16 amino acids. Germline V lookup: CDR1 SGDLS, CDR2 YYNGEE. CDR3 sequence: CASSEGPGGPAGELFF. DNA for the CDR3: TGTGCCAGCAGCGAAGGACCGGGGGGGCCGGCCGGGGAGCTGTTTTTT. Complete variable domain (other parts from reference TRBV9 and TRBJ2-2): DSGVTQTPKHLITATGQRVTLRCSPRSGDLSVYWYQQSLDQGLQFLIQYYNGEERAKGNILERFSAQQFPDLHSELNLSSLELGDSALYFCASSEGPGGPAGELFFGEGSRLTVL.

The genes are TRBV5-4 and TRBJ2-2, with TRBD2 as a possible D gene (5 bases). V dropped 1 base and J dropped 0 bases, with 10 bases sitting between them. The CDR3 contains 16 residues. Germline V CDR1 and CDR2: SGHNT, YYREEE (reference sequence). DNA for the CDR3: TGTGCCAGCAGCTTGCGGGGATTCCCGAACACCGGGGAGCTGTTTTTT. It translates to CASSLRGFPNTGELFF.

The rearrangement joins TRBV5-3 to TRBJ1-1; tentatively, D is TRBD1 (5 bases). TRBV5-3 is placed among ORFs of uncertain function. This CDR3 is 17 amino acids long. Trimming took off 8 bases at V and 1 base at J, with 24 bases between the two ends. CDR3 nucleotides: TGTGCCAGGCCGGCCGGGGGGACGGAATCTACGAACACTGAAGCTTTCTTT. Residues: CARPAGGTESTNTEAFF.

The J gene is TRBJ1-1, the V gene TRBV10-3; the match to TRBD1 covers 7 bases. CDR1 is ENHRY and CDR2 is SYGVKD in the germline V gene. J was trimmed by 0 bases and V by 5 bases; bases with no gene match: 3. This CDR3 is 14 amino acids long. The CDR3 DNA is TGTGCCATCAGTAACAGGGGCGTGAACACTGAAGCTTTCTTT. This codes for CAISNRGVNTEAFF.

The gene calls are TRBV7-2 and TRBJ2-5; 7 bases agree with TRBD2. The CDR3 is 15 residues long. In germline, CDR1 is SGHTA, CDR2 FQGNSA. Trimming cost V 2 bases and J 1 base; bases outside gene matches: 4. The CDR3 DNA reads as TGTGCCAGCAGCTTACTGGGCGGGGGCCAAGAGACCCAGTACTTC. This translates into CASSLLGGGQETQYF.

The chain carries TRBV5-1 and TRBJ2-2; 10 bases line up with TRBD1. With 4 bases clipped from V and 6 bases from J, the junction kept 6 bases outside the gene matches. Germline V lookup: CDR1 SGHRS, CDR2 YFSETQ. The CDR3 spans 15 residues. CDR3 amino acids: CASSPLGQGAGELFF. The CDR3 nucleotides read TGCGCCAGCAGCCCCTTAGGACAGGGGGCCGGGGAGCTGTTTTTT.

The chain couples TRBV25-1 to TRBJ1-2; the match to TRBD1 covers 7 bases. Trimming cost V 8 bases and J 7 bases; bases outside gene matches: 10. Germline V gene lookup returns CDR1 MGHDK and CDR2 SYGVNS. The CDR3 extends over 13 amino acids. This chain's CDR3 is CASARTGLGGYTF. In nucleotides, the CDR3 is TGTGCCAGCGCCCGGACAGGTTTGGGTGGCTACACCTTC.

This clone was observed a single time. The CDR3 protein is CASSLWSRRASNYGYTF. The DNA for the CDR3 is TGTGCCAGCAGCTTATGGTCGCGGAGAGCTTCAAACTATGGCTACACCTTC. This chain links TRBV7-8 with TRBJ1-2; D is unclear. V dropped 2 bases and J dropped 2 bases, with 18 bases sitting between them. The CDR3 is made up of 17 amino acids. The germline V gene has CDR1 SGHVS and CDR2 FQNEAQ.

The chain combines TRBV5-1 with TRBJ2-3; D remains unclear. Trimming pared 1 base from V and 2 bases from J, leaving 17 bases between. This CDR3 has 17 amino acids. Germline CDR1 and CDR2: SGHRS and YFSETQ. CDR3 residues: CASSLSFVVRTTDTQYF. The CDR3 DNA sequence: TGCGCCAGCAGCTTGTCATTTGTTGTCAGAACCACAGATACGCAGTATTTT. Using reference TRBV5-1 and TRBJ2-3 for the parts outside the CDR3, the full variable domain is KAGVTQTPRYLIKTRGQQVTLSCSPISGHRSVSWYQQTPGQGLQFLFEYFSETQRNKGNFPGRFSGRQFSNSRSEMNVSTLELGDSALYLCASSLSFVVRTTDTQYFGPGTRLTVL.

The V and J genes are TRBV28 and TRBJ1-1, with D possibly matching TRBD1 (6 bases). The CDR3 runs 15 residues. V dropped 0 bases and J dropped 3 bases, with 11 bases sitting between them. Germline V CDR1 and CDR2: MDHEN, SYDVKM. The CDR3 loop is CASSLWAGADTEAFF. CDR3 nucleotides: TGTGCCAGCAGTTTATGGGCAGGGGCGGACACTGAAGCTTTCTTT.

The V gene is TRBV15, the J gene TRBJ1-1; TRBD1 aligns across 9 bases. Trimming took 3 bases from V and 6 from J; bases not matched to a gene: 5. The CDR3 runs 14 residues. Germline CDR1 and CDR2: LNHNV and YYDKDF (reference sequence). CDR3 loop: CATSSWDRAAEAFF. The CDR3 DNA sequence: TGTGCCACCAGCAGCTGGGACAGGGCCGCTGAAGCTTTCTTT.

This clone has a single count. The chain is built from TRBV6-2 or TRBV6-3 and TRBJ2-2; TRBD2 aligns across 12 bases. This CDR3 has 16 residues. With V trimmed by 4 bases and J by 9 bases, 9 bases remained unmatched. CDR1 and CDR2 (germline): MNHEY, SVGEGT. The CDR3 DNA follows: TGTGCCAGCAGTTTCCCACTAGCGGGGGGCCCCTGGGAGCTGTTTTTT. Protein product: CASSFPLAGGPWELFF.

The rearrangement uses TRBV2 and TRBJ1-5, with D perhaps matching TRBD1 (5 bases). The V and J ends lost 2 bases and 4 bases respectively, with 15 bases between them. The CDR3 extends over 16 amino acids. Germline CDR1 and CDR2: SNHLY and FYNNEI. DNA of the CDR3: TGTGCCAGCAGTGAACGGCAGGGCCTCATGAATCAGCCCCAGCATTTT. Translated, it gives CASSERQGLMNQPQHF.

The chain has TRBV11-2 and TRBJ2-1; D unresolved. The CDR3 has 16 amino acids. V was pared by 5 bases and J by 6 bases, with 20 bases between. CDR1 and CDR2 from the germline V gene are SGHAT and FQNNGV. CDR3 nucleotides: TGTGCCAGCAGCCCGTCTCCCCCTACACCTAGCAATGAGCAGTTCTTC. Its protein product is CASSPSPPTPSNEQFF.

For the CDR3, the DNA is TGCAGCGCACACAGGACAGGGGTGGGGAATGGCTACACCTTC. Its protein product is CSAHRTGVGNGYTF. This rearrangement joins TRBV29-1 to TRBJ1-2, with 9 positions matching TRBD1. The CDR3 consists of 14 residues. The germline gives CDR1 SQVTM, CDR2 ANQGSEA. J lost 6 bases, V lost 7 bases, and 12 bases had no gene match.

This clone has a handful of counts. The chain joins TRBV10-2 to TRBJ1-1; D might be TRBD1 (6 bases). The ends were cut back, 8 bases at V and 0 bases at J, with 10 bases in the middle. Germline lookup yields CDR1 WSHSY and CDR2 SAAADI. This CDR3 is 13 amino acids long. The CDR3 reads CASLGQLNTEAFF. The DNA for the CDR3 is TGCGCCAGCTTGGGACAATTGAACACTGAAGCTTTCTTT.

The chain has TRBV7-9 and TRBJ1-4, with TRBD1 matching 8 bases. This CDR3 comprises 15 residues. Germline V CDR1 and CDR2: SEHNR, FQNEAQ (reference sequence). The V gene end was trimmed by 1 base and the J gene end by 8 bases; junction bases not matched to a gene: 6. DNA of the CDR3: TGTGCCAGCAGCTTAGTAAAGGGGACAGGCGAAAAACTGTTTTTT. Its protein is CASSLVKGTGEKLFF.

The chain uses TRBV5-1 and TRBJ1-1, with D perhaps matching TRBD1 (5 bases). The germline V gene encodes CDR1 SGHRS and CDR2 YFSETQ. This CDR3 contains 19 residues. Trimming cost V 1 base and J 0 bases, with 22 bases left between them. CDR3 region: CASSLFSGGYTSMNTEAFF. Here the CDR3 DNA reads TGCGCCAGCAGCTTGTTTTCCGGGGGATATACTTCTATGAACACTGAAGCTTTCTTT.

The J gene is TRBJ2-7, the V gene TRBV6-1; D perhaps matches TRBD2 (6 bases). Germline assignment: CDR1 MNHNS and CDR2 SASEGT. V was shortened by 3 bases and J by 0 bases, with 15 bases between the two germline ends. CDR3 length equals 16 residues. The CDR3 protein is CASSEGLLQSSYEQYF. In DNA form, the CDR3 reads TGTGCCAGCAGTGAGGGACTCCTTCAAAGCTCCTACGAGCAGTACTTC.

This clone was seen just once. The chain recombines TRBV7-8 with TRBJ1-1; D is unclear. Trimming left V 5 bases short and J 7 bases short, with 11 bases between. Germline CDR1 reads SGHVS; CDR2 reads FQNEAQ. This CDR3 is built from 12 residues. The chain's CDR3 is CASSPFEGEAFF. In DNA, the CDR3 is TGTGCCAGCAGCCCGTTCGAGGGTGAAGCTTTCTTT.

This chain joins TRBV11-2 and TRBJ2-3; tentatively, D is TRBD2 (5 bases). The germline CDR1 and CDR2 sequences are SGHAT and FQNNGV. The CDR3 extends over 14 amino acids. Trimming took off 1 base at V and 4 bases at J, with 9 bases between the two ends. CDR3 nucleotides: TGTGCCAGCAGCTTAGGCCTAGCCCCAGATACGCAGTATTTT. It encodes CASSLGLAPDTQYF.

The chain combines TRBV7-2 with TRBJ2-4, with 7 positions matching TRBD2. The CDR3 sequence is 16 residues long. CDR1 SGHTA and CDR2 FQGNSA come from the germline V gene. J was trimmed by 5 bases and V by 3 bases; bases with no gene match: 10. CDR3 amino acids: CASSLRRGNLQNIQYF. The CDR3 region has the DNA TGTGCCAGCAGCTTGAGGCGGGGGAACCTACAAAACATTCAGTACTTC.

On this clone: Other DNA variants within this sample encode the same CDR3. V and J are TRBV9 and TRBJ2-1; 14 bases line up with TRBD2. The J segment lost 7 bases and the V segment lost 0 bases, leaving 0 bases of the junction unmatched. This CDR3 region has 15 residues. CDR1 SGDLS and CDR2 YYNGEE come from the germline V gene. The CDR3 DNA sequence: TGTGCCAGCAGCGTAGGGACTAGCGGGGGGAATGAGCAGTTCTTC. Encoded protein: CASSVGTSGGNEQFF.